Below are 32 T cell receptor beta chains sequenced from a single sample in a study of blood T cell repertoires in COVID-19. Data came from immunoSEQ multiplex PCR; TCRdb stores just in-frame clones and leaves some out. Among 250,000 or so clones listed, roughly 86% were seen once. The sample taken for sequencing was peripheral blood. The receptors were gathered from a woman aged 55-69 years with acute or convalescent COVID-19.

The V and J genes are TRBV19 and TRBJ2-1; TRBD1 matches at 10 bases. In germline, CDR1 is LNHDA, CDR2 SQIVND (reference sequence). The CDR3 totals 18 residues. Trimming cost V 4 bases and J 4 bases; bases outside gene matches: 13. The CDR3 spells CASSRDRGLGGYYNEQFF. CDR3 sequence (DNA): TGTGCCAGTAGTAGGGACAGGGGTTTGGGAGGCTATTACAATGAGCAGTTCTTC.

The rearrangement joins TRBV7-2 to TRBJ2-1, with 8 bases that match TRBD2. V gave up 1 base and J gave up 4 bases; unmatched junction bases: 3. There are 15 residues in the CDR3. CDR1 SGHTA and CDR2 FQGNSA come from the germline V gene. The CDR3 protein is CASSLGGTSYNEQFF. In nucleotides, the CDR3 is TGTGCCAGCAGCTTAGGAGGGACTAGTTACAATGAGCAGTTCTTC.

CDR3: CASSLGGGAYEQYF. The CDR3 DNA reads TGTGCCAGTAGTCTCGGAGGGGGGGCCTACGAGCAGTACTTC. V and J are TRBV19 and TRBJ2-7, with a weak D call TRBD2 (7 bases). The V end was cut by 5 bases, the J end by 2 bases, with 13 bases between. The CDR3 extends over 14 amino acids. Germline assignment: CDR1 LNHDA and CDR2 SQIVND (reference sequence).

The chain employs TRBV4-2 and TRBJ2-5; 7 bases map to TRBD2. The CDR3 is made up of 18 amino acids. Trimming at V came to 0 bases and at J to 1 base, leaving 11 bases not matched to a gene. Germline-derived CDR1 and CDR2 are LGHNA and YNFKEQ. CDR3 in amino acids: CASSQDGLWGGTQETQYF. The CDR3 DNA reads TGTGCCAGCAGCCAAGATGGGCTCTGGGGGGGGACCCAAGAGACCCAGTACTTC.

The chain recombines TRBV19 with TRBJ2-5; 12 nucleotides line up with TRBD2. CDR1 is LNHDA and CDR2 is SQIVND in the germline V gene (reference sequence). V was pared by 4 bases and J by 3 bases, with 6 bases of the junction left unmatched. This CDR3 region has 16 residues. CDR3 DNA: TGTGCCAGTAGTACAAATGGACTAGCGGGAAAAGAGACCCAGTACTTC. Protein sequence: CASSTNGLAGKETQYF.

This sequence joins TRBV2 and TRBJ1-2; D is ambiguous. This CDR3 spans 12 amino acids. V lost 6 bases and J 4 bases, leaving 9 bases between the germline ends. Germline CDR1 and CDR2: SNHLY and FYNNEI. CDR3 bases: TGTGCCAGCAGCTCGGTCATCTATGGCTACACCTTC. This gives the protein CASSSVIYGYTF.

The chain recombines TRBV10-2 with TRBJ2-2; 14 nucleotides agree with TRBD2. V gave up 2 bases and J gave up 6 bases; unmatched junction bases: 5. The CDR3 contains 17 residues. Germline V gives CDR1 WSHSY, CDR2 SAAADI. The DNA for the CDR3 is TGCGCCAGCAGTGAGGCCCGACTAGCGGGAGGGCCCGGGGAGCTGTTTTTT. This sequence encodes CASSEARLAGGPGELFF.

The chain has TRBV19 and TRBJ1-2; D possibly corresponds to TRBD1 (5 bases). CDR1 is LNHDA, CDR2 SQIVND, per germline (reference sequence). V lost 7 bases and J lost 4, with 16 bases in between. The CDR3 sequence is 14 residues long. This CDR3 is CASKGDFSSYGYTF. CDR3 nucleotide sequence: TGTGCCAGTAAAGGGGACTTCTCCAGCTATGGCTACACCTTC.

This chain connects TRBV5-6 to TRBJ2-4; D not resolved. This CDR3 contains 11 residues. The V gene's germline CDR1 is SGHDT and CDR2 YYEEEE. Trimming cost V 3 bases and J 8 bases, with 6 bases left between them. The CDR3: CASSSLDIQYF. The CDR3 coding sequence is TGTGCCAGCAGCTCCCTTGACATTCAGTACTTC.

This clone was counted a single time. The chain uses TRBV15 and TRBJ1-6; no reliable D call. Germline V gives CDR1 LNHNV, CDR2 YYDKDF (reference sequence). The V end lost 0 bases, the J end lost 12 bases, and 9 bases lay between the germline ends. The CDR3 is made up of 13 amino acids. CDR3 sequence reads: CATSRDTRGPLHF. CDR3 sequence (DNA): TGTGCCACCAGCAGAGATACCCGGGGACCCCTCCACTTT. Complete variable domain (other parts from reference TRBV15 and TRBJ1-6): DAMVIQNPRYQVTQFGKPVTLSCSQTLNHNVMYWYQQKSSQAPKLLFHYYDKDFNNEADTPDNFQSRRPNTSFCFLDIRSPGLGDTAMYLCATSRDTRGPLHFGNGTRLTVT.

The gene calls are TRBV5-1 and TRBJ2-2; 7 nucleotides match TRBD1. V lost 6 bases and J lost 7; bases outside the gene matches: 9. The CDR3 runs 14 residues. Germline CDR1 SGHRS, CDR2 YFSETQ. CDR3 sequence (DNA): TGCGCCAGCACCTACGACAGGGTGGGCGGGGAGCTGTTTTTT. Translated, it gives CASTYDRVGGELFF.

This chain uses TRBV10-1 with TRBJ2-1; possible D gene TRBD2, 6 bases. V was clipped by 2 bases and J by 6 bases, with 20 bases between them. Germline V gives CDR1 WNHNN, CDR2 SYGVQD (reference sequence). The CDR3 has 17 amino acids. The CDR3 region is CASSEDHLGWGGNEQFF. The CDR3, as DNA: TGCGCCAGCAGTGAGGACCACCTTGGTTGGGGAGGCAATGAGCAGTTCTTC.

V and J are TRBV11-2 and TRBJ2-7, with 12 bases identical to TRBD2. The CDR3 extends over 15 amino acids. Trimming removed 5 bases from V and 7 bases from J; junction bases left unmatched: 9. Looked up from germline, CDR1 is SGHAT and CDR2 is FQNNGV. The CDR3 protein is CASSRLLAGGGEQYF. Written as DNA, the CDR3 is TGTGCCAGCAGCAGACTACTAGCGGGAGGCGGGGAGCAGTACTTC.

V and J are TRBV6-5 and TRBJ2-1; TRBD2 matches 9 bases. The CDR3 extends over 16 amino acids. CDR1 MNHEY and CDR2 SVGAGI come from the germline V gene. Unmatched junction bases numbered 9, after V lost 2 bases and J lost 7 bases. CDR3 in amino acids: CASSYARTSVKNEQFF. The CDR3 DNA reads as TGTGCCAGCAGTTACGCACGGACTAGCGTGAAGAATGAGCAGTTCTTC.

The gene calls are TRBV5-6 and TRBJ1-6; no reliable D call. V was trimmed by 0 bases and J by 0 bases, leaving 7 bases between them. The CDR3 has 16 residues. Germline V gives CDR1 SGHDT, CDR2 YYEEEE. CDR3 coding DNA: TGTGCCAGCAGCTTGGCCTGGAGCTCCTATAATTCACCCCTCCACTTT. It encodes CASSLAWSSYNSPLHF. Drawing the rest from reference TRBV5-6 and TRBJ1-6, the complete variable domain is DAGVTQSPTHLIKTRGQQVTLRCSPKSGHDTVSWYQQALGQGPQFIFQYYEEEERQRGNFPDRFSGHQFPNYSSELNVNALLLGDSALYLCASSLAWSSYNSPLHFGNGTRLTVT.

The chain links TRBV27 to TRBJ1-3; a possible D gene is TRBD1 (6 bases). Trimming took 6 bases from V and 9 from J, leaving 21 bases between them. CDR1 and CDR2 (germline): MNHEY, SMNVEV (reference sequence). The CDR3 consists of 15 residues. DNA of the CDR3: TGTGCCAGCAGAAGAGGGACAACCCCTGGAGGCACCATATATTTT. Residues: CASRRGTTPGGTIYF.

The gene calls are TRBV18 and TRBJ2-1, with TRBD2 identical over 8 bases. The germline gives CDR1 KGHSH, CDR2 LQKENI. The CDR3 runs to 14 residues. J lost 5 bases, V lost 6 bases, and 6 bases had no gene match. CDR3 nucleotides: TGTGCCAGCTCCGCGATAGCGGGAAACAATGAGCAGTTCTTC. Amino acids: CASSAIAGNNEQFF. Full variable domain (remainder filled in from reference TRBV18 and TRBJ2-1): NAGVMQNPRHLVRRRGQEARLRCSPMKGHSHVYWYRQLPEEGLKFMVYLQKENIIDESGMPKERFSAEFPKEGPSILRIQQVVRGDSAAYFCASSAIAGNNEQFFGPGTRLTVL.

The J gene is TRBJ2-5, the V gene TRBV15; TRBD1 is a possible D gene (6 bases). In germline, CDR1 is LNHNV, CDR2 YYDKDF (reference sequence). V dropped 8 bases and J dropped 2 bases, with 18 bases sitting between them. The CDR3 spans 15 residues. The CDR3 DNA is TGTGCCACCGAGCCCAGGGGTTTTCGGCAAGAGACCCAGTACTTC. This translates into CATEPRGFRQETQYF.

V gene TRBV25-1 combines with J gene TRBJ1-1; D possibly corresponds to TRBD1 (6 bases). Germline V gene sequence: CDR1 MGHDK, CDR2 SYGVNS. The V end lost 5 bases, the J end lost 4 bases, and 14 bases lay between the germline ends. The CDR3 contains 14 residues. The CDR3 bases are TGTGCCAGCAGTTCAAACAGGGTGGGCACTGAAGCTTTCTTT. Residues: CASSSNRVGTEAFF.

The count of this clone is one. The V gene is TRBV19, the J gene TRBJ1-2, with 9 nucleotides matching TRBD1. CDR1 LNHDA and CDR2 SQIVND come from the germline V gene (reference sequence). Trimming at V came to 6 bases and at J to 1 base, leaving 9 bases not matched to a gene. The CDR3 has 16 amino acids. The chain's CDR3 is CASRGGTGNSNYGYTF. The CDR3 DNA follows: TGTGCCAGTAGAGGGGGGACAGGGAATAGTAACTATGGCTACACCTTC.

This rearrangement joins TRBV2 to TRBJ1-1; 8 bases fit TRBD1. CDR3 size: 12 residues. Germline lookup yields CDR1 SNHLY and CDR2 FYNNEI. V shed 8 bases and J 3 bases; nucleotides not matched to a gene: 2. CDR3 nucleotide sequence: TGTGCCAGCCTGGACAGGGACACTGAAGCTTTCTTT. Translation: CASLDRDTEAFF.

This chain links TRBV7-9 with TRBJ2-7; 9 bases line up with TRBD1. Germline-derived CDR1 and CDR2 are SEHNR and FQNEAQ (reference sequence). This CDR3 has 16 residues. Trimming cost V 6 bases and J 3 bases; bases outside gene matches: 12. CDR3 sequence (DNA): TGTGCCAGCAGTTCCCCTTTTTGGACAGGGGACTACGAGCAGTACTTC. Its translation is CASSSPFWTGDYEQYF. Based on the CDR3 plus reference TRBV7-9 and TRBJ2-7, the full variable domain is DTGVSQNPRHKITKRGQNVTFRCDPISEHNRLYWYRQTLGQGPEFLTYFQNEAQLEKSRLLSDRFSAERPKGSFSTLEIQRTEQGDSAMYLCASSSPFWTGDYEQYFGPGTRLTVT.

This rearrangement joins TRBV2 to TRBJ1-2; 7 bases agree with TRBD1. V shed 4 bases and J 6 bases; nucleotides not matched to a gene: 8. Germline V gene data show CDR1 as SNHLY and CDR2 as FYNNEI. The CDR3 sequence is 14 residues long. CDR3 protein: CASSVWRQGDGYTF. CDR3 bases: TGTGCCAGCAGTGTTTGGAGACAGGGAGATGGCTACACCTTC.

V gene TRBV25-1 combines with J gene TRBJ1-1, with TRBD1 as a possible D gene (5 bases). CDR3 length: 15 amino acids. The germline V gene encodes CDR1 MGHDK and CDR2 SYGVNS. Trimming cost V 7 bases and J 5 bases, with 20 bases left between them. The chain's CDR3 is CASTVSGGGATEAFF. The CDR3 coding sequence is TGTGCCAGCACAGTCTCCGGCGGGGGAGCAACTGAAGCTTTCTTT.

V and J are TRBV27 and TRBJ2-1; 12 nucleotides line up with TRBD1. CDR3 length: 18 residues. Germline CDR1 is MNHEY and CDR2 is SMNVEV (reference sequence). V shed 4 bases, J shed 1 base, and the junction held 8 bases outside the gene matches. The CDR3: CASSSGTGGMISYNEQFF. CDR3 sequence (DNA): TGTGCCAGCAGTTCCGGGACAGGGGGCATGATTTCCTACAATGAGCAGTTCTTC.

The chain employs TRBV7-3 and TRBJ1-5, with D tentatively TRBD1 (5 bases). CDR1 is SGHTA, CDR2 FQGTGA, per germline. CDR3 length equals 14 residues. V was clipped by 2 bases and J by 4 bases, with 9 bases between them. Written as DNA, the CDR3 is TGTGCCAGCAGCTTAGGGAGGGGTAATCAGCCCCAGCATTTT. It yields the protein CASSLGRGNQPQHF.

This clone turned up a few times. The chain uses TRBV7-2 and TRBJ2-7; 14 bases agree with TRBD2. This CDR3 has 16 residues. After removal of 1 base from V and 7 bases from J, the junction contained 6 bases not matched to a gene. CDR1 and CDR2 (germline): SGHTA, FQGNSA. The CDR3 is CASSLEGTSGSGEQYF. CDR3 sequence (DNA): TGTGCCAGCAGCTTAGAAGGGACTAGCGGGAGTGGTGAGCAGTACTTC.

In its sample, this clone was seen a few times. The chain couples TRBV18 to TRBJ2-3, with D unclear. Germline lookup yields CDR1 KGHSH and CDR2 LQKENI. The V and J ends lost 3 bases and 2 bases respectively, with 6 bases between them. The CDR3 totals 13 residues. The CDR3 protein is CASSPPITDTQYF. CDR3 nucleotide sequence: TGTGCCAGCTCACCTCCCATCACAGATACGCAGTATTTT. The full variable domain, completed using reference TRBV18 and TRBJ2-3, is NAGVMQNPRHLVRRRGQEARLRCSPMKGHSHVYWYRQLPEEGLKFMVYLQKENIIDESGMPKERFSAEFPKEGPSILRIQQVVRGDSAAYFCASSPPITDTQYFGPGTRLTVL.

This rearrangement joins TRBV7-2 to TRBJ1-3; perhaps TRBD1 as D (5 bases). Per the germline V gene, CDR1 is SGHTA and CDR2 is FQGNSA. There are 17 residues in the CDR3. V lost 4 bases and J 0 bases, leaving 16 bases between the germline ends. CDR3 nucleotide sequence: TGTGCCAGCAGCTCGCTCAGGGACTTCAACTCTGGAAACACCATATATTTT. It yields the protein CASSSLRDFNSGNTIYF. The entire variable domain, with the rest obtained from reference TRBV7-2 and TRBJ1-3, is as follows: GAGVSQSPSNKVTEKGKDVELRCDPISGHTALYWYRQSLGQGLEFLIYFQGNSAPDKSGLPSDRFSAERTGGSVSTLTIQRTQQEDSAVYLCASSSLRDFNSGNTIYFGEGSWLTVV.

The CDR3 DNA reads as TGTGCCTGGAGTGGGAGGAGGGGGGGCCGGAGCGGGGAGCTGTTTTTT. Residues: CAWSGRRGGRSGELFF. The chain has TRBV30 and TRBJ2-2, with a tentative D call TRBD2 (7 bases). The length of the CDR3 is 16 residues. The ends were cut back, 1 base at V and 7 bases at J, with 19 bases in the middle. Looked up from germline, CDR1 is GTSNPN and CDR2 is SVGIG (reference sequence).

The rearrangement joins TRBV4-2 to TRBJ1-1, with D tentatively TRBD1 (6 bases). The V gene's germline CDR1 is LGHNA and CDR2 YNFKEQ. CDR3 length equals 15 residues. Trimming removed 4 bases from V and 4 bases from J, with 16 bases in between. The CDR3 DNA is TGTGCCAGCAGCCTTCAAAGCGACAGGACCACTGAAGCTTTCTTT. Translated, it gives CASSLQSDRTTEAFF.

The chain combines TRBV30 with TRBJ2-5; TRBD2 is a possible D gene (5 bases). The V end was cut by 4 bases, the J end by 2 bases, with 14 bases between. CDR3 length: 14 residues. Germline lookup yields CDR1 GTSNPN and CDR2 SVGIG (reference sequence). The CDR3 loop reads CAWTDSNLQETQYF. DNA of the CDR3: TGTGCCTGGACGGACTCGAACTTACAAGAGACCCAGTACTTC.